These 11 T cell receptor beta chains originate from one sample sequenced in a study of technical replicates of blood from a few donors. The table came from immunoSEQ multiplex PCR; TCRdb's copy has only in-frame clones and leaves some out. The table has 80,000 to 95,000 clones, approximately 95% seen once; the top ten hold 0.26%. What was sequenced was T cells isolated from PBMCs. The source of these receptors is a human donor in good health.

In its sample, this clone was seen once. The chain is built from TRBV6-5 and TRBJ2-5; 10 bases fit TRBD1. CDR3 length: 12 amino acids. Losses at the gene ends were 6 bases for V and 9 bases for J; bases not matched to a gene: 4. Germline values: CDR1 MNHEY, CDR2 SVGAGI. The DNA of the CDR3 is TGTGCCAGCAGGGGACAGGGGTCCGCCCAGTACTTC. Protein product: CASRGQGSAQYF.

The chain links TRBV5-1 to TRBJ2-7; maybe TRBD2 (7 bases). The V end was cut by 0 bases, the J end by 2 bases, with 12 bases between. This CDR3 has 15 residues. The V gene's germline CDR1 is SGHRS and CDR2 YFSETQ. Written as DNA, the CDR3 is TGCGCCAGCAGCTTGGCCGTCGGGGGGCCCTACGAGCAGTACTTC. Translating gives CASSLAVGGPYEQYF.

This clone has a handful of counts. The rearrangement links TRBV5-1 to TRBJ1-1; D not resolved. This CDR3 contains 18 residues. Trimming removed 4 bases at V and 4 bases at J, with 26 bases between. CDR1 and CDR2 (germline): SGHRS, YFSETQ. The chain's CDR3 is CASSPSRSFSIRGTEAFF. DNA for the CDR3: TGCGCCAGCAGCCCGTCGAGGAGCTTCTCCATTCGTGGCACTGAAGCTTTCTTT. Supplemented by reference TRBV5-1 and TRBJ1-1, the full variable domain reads KAGVTQTPRYLIKTRGQQVTLSCSPISGHRSVSWYQQTPGQGLQFLFEYFSETQRNKGNFPGRFSGRQFSNSRSEMNVSTLELGDSALYLCASSPSRSFSIRGTEAFFGQGTRLTVV.

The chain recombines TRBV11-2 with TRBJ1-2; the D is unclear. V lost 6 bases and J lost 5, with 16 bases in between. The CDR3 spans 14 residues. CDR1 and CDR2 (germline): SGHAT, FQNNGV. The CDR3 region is CASSLLGSQYGYTF. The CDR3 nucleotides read TGTGCCAGCAGTTTGTTGGGGAGTCAATATGGCTACACCTTC.

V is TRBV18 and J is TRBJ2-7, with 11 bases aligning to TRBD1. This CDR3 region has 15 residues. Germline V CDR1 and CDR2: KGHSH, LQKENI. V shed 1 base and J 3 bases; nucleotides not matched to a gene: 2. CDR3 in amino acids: CASSPRGQGGYEQYF. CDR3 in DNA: TGTGCCAGCTCACCACGGGGACAGGGGGGCTACGAGCAGTACTTC.

The CDR3, as DNA: TGTGCCAGCAACCAGGGGGCTCGCGAGCAGTACTTC. Translation: CASNQGAREQYF. This chain uses TRBV7-9 with TRBJ2-7, with TRBD1 identical over 8 bases. The V segment lost 7 bases and the J segment 6 bases; nucleotides outside the gene matches: 5. The germline gives CDR1 SEHNR, CDR2 FQNEAQ (reference sequence). The CDR3 spans 12 residues.

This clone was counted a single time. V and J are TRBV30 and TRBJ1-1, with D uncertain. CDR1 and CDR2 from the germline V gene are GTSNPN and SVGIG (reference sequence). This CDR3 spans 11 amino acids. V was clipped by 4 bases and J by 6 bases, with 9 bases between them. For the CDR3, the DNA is TGTGCCTGGACTCCCGGGGCTGAAGCTTTCTTT. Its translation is CAWTPGAEAFF.

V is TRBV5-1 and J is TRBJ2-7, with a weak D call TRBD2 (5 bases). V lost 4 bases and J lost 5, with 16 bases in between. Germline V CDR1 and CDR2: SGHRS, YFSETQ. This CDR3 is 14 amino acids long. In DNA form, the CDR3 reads TGCGCCAGCAGCGAGGGAGATTTAAGCCACGAGCAGTACTTC. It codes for CASSEGDLSHEQYF.

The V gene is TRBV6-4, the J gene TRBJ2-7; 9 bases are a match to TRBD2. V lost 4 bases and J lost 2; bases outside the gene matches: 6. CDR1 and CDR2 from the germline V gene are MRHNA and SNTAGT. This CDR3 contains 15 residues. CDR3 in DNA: TGTGCCAGCAGTGTTTTAGCGGGGGACACCTACGAGCAGTACTTC. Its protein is CASSVLAGDTYEQYF.

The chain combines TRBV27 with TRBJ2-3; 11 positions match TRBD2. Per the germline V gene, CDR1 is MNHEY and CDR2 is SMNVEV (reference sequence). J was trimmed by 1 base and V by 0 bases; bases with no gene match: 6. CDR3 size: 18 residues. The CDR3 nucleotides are TGTGCCAGCAGTTTATCACCCTCTAGCGGGGGGTGCACAGATACGCAGTATTTT. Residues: CASSLSPSSGGCTDTQYF.

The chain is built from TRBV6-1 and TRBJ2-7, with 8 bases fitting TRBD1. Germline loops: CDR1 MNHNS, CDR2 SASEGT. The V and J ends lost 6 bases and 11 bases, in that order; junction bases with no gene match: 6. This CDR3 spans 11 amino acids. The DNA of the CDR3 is TGTGCCAGCAGCGAGGGACAGGCTAAGTACTTC. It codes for CASSEGQAKYF.